This TCR beta chain derives from a study of CD8+CD57+ T cells in acquired aplastic anemia. This clonotype was recorded at least ten times. Sequenced patients had shown CD8+CD57+ cell expansion by flow cytometry. For CDR3 and TCR beta VDJ profiling, genomic DNA was the template used. Each CDR3 protein gets one entry after TCRdb re-called the reads with MiXCR. The sample records some 160,000 distinct CDR3 sequences, around 48% being singletons. Trimming took off 1 base at V and 4 bases at J, with 12 bases between the two ends. Germline V lookup: CDR1 SGHTA, CDR2 FQGNSA. The CDR3 runs to 15 residues. Sequencing was done on a sample of sorted CD4+, CD8+, or CD8+CD57+ T cells (not recorded which) from PBMCs. This TCR derives from a human donor with aplastic anemia. The chain recombines TRBV7-2 with TRBJ2-3; D may be TRBD2 (6 bases). DNA for the CDR3: TGTGCCAGCAGCTTAGTGGCGGGAAGGGCAGATACGCAGTATTTT. It encodes CASSLVAGRADTQYF.